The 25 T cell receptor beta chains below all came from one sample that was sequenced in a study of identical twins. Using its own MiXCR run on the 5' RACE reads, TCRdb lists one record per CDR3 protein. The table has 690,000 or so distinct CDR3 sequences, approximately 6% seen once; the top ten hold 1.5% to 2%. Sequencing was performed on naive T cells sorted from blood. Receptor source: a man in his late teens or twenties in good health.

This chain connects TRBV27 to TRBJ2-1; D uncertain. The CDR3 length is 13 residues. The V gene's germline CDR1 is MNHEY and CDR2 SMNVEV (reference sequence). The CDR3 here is CATSRARNNEQFF. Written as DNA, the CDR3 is TGTGCTACGAGTAGGGCCAGAAACAATGAGCAGTTCTTC.

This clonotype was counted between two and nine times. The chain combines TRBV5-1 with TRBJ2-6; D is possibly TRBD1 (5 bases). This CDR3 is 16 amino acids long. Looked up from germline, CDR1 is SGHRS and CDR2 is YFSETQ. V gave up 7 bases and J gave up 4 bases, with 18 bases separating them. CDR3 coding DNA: TGCGCCAGCCGCAGTTCTGGGGCTTACGGGGCCAACGTCCTGACTTTC. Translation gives CASRSSGAYGANVLTF.

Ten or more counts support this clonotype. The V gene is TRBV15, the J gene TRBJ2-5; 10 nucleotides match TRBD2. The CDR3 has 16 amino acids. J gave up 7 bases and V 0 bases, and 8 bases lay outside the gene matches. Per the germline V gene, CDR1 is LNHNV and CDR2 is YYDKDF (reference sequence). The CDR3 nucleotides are TGTGCCACCAGCAGAGATCTAGCGGGAGCGATGAGGACCCAGTACTTC. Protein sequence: CATSRDLAGAMRTQYF.

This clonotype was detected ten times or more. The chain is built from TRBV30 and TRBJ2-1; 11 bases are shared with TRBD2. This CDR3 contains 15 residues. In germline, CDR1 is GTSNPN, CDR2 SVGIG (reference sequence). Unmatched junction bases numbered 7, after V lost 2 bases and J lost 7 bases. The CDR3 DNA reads TGTGCCTGGAGTAAGGGGACTAGCGGAAGAAATGAGCAGTTCTTC. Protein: CAWSKGTSGRNEQFF.

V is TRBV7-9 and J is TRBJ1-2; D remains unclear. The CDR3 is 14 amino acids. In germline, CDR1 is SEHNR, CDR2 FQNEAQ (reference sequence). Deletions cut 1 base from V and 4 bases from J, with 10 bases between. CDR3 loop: CASSLVVDLYGYTF. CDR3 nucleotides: TGTGCCAGCAGCTTAGTGGTCGACCTCTATGGCTACACCTTC.

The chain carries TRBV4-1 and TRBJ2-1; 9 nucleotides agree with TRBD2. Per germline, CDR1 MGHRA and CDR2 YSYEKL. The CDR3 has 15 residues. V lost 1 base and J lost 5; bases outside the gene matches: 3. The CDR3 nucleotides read TGCGCCAGCAGCCAAGTGGAGCGGGAGGACAATGAGCAGTTCTTC. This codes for CASSQVEREDNEQFF.

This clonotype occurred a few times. The CDR3, as DNA: TGTGCCAGCAGCTTAGAACAGGACTCTGGGGCCAACGTCCTGACTTTC. It is translated as CASSLEQDSGANVLTF. The chain uses TRBV7-8 and TRBJ2-6; tentatively, D is TRBD1 (5 bases). Trimming left V 1 base short and J 0 bases short, with 7 bases between. Germline V gene lookup returns CDR1 SGHVS and CDR2 FQNEAQ. The CDR3 runs 16 residues.

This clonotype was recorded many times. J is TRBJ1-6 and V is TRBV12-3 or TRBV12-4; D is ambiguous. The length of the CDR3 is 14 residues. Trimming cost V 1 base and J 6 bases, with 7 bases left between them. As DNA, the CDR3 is TGTGCCAGCAGTTTAGTAGGGAGTAATTCACCCCTCCACTTT. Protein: CASSLVGSNSPLHF.

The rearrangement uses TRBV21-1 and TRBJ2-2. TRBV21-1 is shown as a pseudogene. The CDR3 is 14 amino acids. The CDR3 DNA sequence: TGTGCCAGCAGCAAAGCTGAGTTAACCGGGGAGCTGTTTTTT. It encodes CASSKAELTGELFF.

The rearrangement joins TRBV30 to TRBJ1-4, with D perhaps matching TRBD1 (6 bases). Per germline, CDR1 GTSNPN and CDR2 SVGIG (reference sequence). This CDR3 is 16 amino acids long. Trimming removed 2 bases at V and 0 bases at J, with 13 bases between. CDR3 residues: CAWSPGTTATNEKLFF. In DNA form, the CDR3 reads TGTGCCTGGAGTCCCGGGACAACCGCAACTAATGAAAAACTGTTTTTT.

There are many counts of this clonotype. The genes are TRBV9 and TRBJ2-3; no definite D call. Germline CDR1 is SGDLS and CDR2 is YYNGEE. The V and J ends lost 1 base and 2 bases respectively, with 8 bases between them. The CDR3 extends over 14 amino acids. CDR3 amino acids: CASSVTGNTDTQYF. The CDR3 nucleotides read TGTGCCAGCAGCGTAACCGGAAACACAGATACGCAGTATTTT.

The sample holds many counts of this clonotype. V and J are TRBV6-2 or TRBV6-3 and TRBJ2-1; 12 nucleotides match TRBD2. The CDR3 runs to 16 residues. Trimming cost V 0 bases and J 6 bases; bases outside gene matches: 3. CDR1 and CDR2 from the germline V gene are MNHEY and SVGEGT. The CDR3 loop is CASSYSLAGGPNEQFF. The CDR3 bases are TGTGCCAGCAGTTACTCGCTAGCGGGAGGGCCCAATGAGCAGTTCTTC.

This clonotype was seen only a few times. CDR3 amino acids: CASEVGLNRGLPGEQYF. Written as DNA, the CDR3 is TGTGCCAGCGAGGTGGGGTTGAACAGGGGGCTACCGGGCGAGCAGTACTTC. The V call is TRBV6-2 or TRBV6-3, the J call TRBJ2-7; 9 bases agree with TRBD1. Losses at the gene ends were 8 bases for V and 6 bases for J; bases not matched to a gene: 20. Looked up from germline, CDR1 is MNHEY and CDR2 is SVGEGT. CDR3 length: 17 residues.

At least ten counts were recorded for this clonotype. CDR3 protein: CASSFRSADTQYF. CDR3 bases: TGCGCCAGCAGCTTTCGGAGCGCAGATACGCAGTATTTT. The chain joins TRBV5-1 to TRBJ2-3; D gene ambiguous. The V end lost 2 bases, the J end lost 4 bases, and 8 bases lay between the germline ends. The CDR3 extends over 13 amino acids. CDR1 is SGHRS and CDR2 is YFSETQ in the germline V gene.

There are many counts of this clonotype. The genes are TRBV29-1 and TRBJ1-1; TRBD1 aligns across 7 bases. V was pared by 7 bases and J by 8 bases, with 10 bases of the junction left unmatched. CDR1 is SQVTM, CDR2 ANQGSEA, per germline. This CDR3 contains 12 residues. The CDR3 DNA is TGCAGCGGAATGACAGGGCTGGCGGAAGCTTTCTTT. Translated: CSGMTGLAEAFF.

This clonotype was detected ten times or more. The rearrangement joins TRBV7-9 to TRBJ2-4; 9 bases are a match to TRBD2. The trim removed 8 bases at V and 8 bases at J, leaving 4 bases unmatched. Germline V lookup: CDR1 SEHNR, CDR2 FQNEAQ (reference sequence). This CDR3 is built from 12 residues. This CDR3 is CASGLAGDIQYF. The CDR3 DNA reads TGTGCCAGCGGTTTAGCGGGAGACATTCAGTACTTC.

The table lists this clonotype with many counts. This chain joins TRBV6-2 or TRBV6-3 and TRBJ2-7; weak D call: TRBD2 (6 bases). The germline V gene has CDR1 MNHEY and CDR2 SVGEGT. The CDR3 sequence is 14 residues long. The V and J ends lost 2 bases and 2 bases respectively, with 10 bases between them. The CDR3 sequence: CASSYALATYEQYF. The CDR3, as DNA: TGTGCCAGCAGTTACGCACTAGCTACCTACGAGCAGTACTTC.

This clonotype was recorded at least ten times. CDR3 protein: CATSRDGTDFYGYTF. CDR3 DNA sequence: TGTGCCACCAGCAGGGACGGGACAGACTTCTATGGCTACACCTTC. This rearrangement joins TRBV15 to TRBJ1-2; 7 bases fit TRBD1. CDR1 and CDR2 (germline): LNHNV, YYDKDF (reference sequence). Trimming cost V 3 bases and J 4 bases; bases outside gene matches: 8. CDR3 length: 15 residues.

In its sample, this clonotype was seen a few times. CDR3 nucleotide sequence: TGTGCCAGCAGCGTAACCACTACTAACTCCTACAATGAGCAGTTCTTC. Protein product: CASSVTTTNSYNEQFF. The chain uses TRBV7-7 and TRBJ2-1; D is uncertain. The CDR3 totals 16 residues. CDR1 is SSHAT, CDR2 FNYEAQ, per germline (reference sequence). Trimming left V 5 bases short and J 0 bases short, with 14 bases between.

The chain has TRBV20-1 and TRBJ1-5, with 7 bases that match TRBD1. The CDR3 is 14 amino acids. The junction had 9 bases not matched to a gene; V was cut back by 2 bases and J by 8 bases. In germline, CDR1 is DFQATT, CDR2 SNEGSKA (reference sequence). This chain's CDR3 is CSARSKAGGEPQHF. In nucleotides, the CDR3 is TGCAGTGCTAGATCGAAGGCAGGGGGAGAGCCCCAGCATTTT.

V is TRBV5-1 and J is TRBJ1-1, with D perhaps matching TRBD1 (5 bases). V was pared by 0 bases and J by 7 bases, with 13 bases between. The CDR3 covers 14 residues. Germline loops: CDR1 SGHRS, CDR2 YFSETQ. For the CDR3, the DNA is TGCGCCAGCAGCTTGGAAGGGGCGGAAAATGAAGCTTTCTTT. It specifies CASSLEGAENEAFF.

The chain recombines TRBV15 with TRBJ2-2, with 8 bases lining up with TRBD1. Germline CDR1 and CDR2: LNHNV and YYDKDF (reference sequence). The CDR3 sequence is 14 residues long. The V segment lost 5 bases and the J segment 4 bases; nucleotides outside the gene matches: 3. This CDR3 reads CATSARGPTGELFF. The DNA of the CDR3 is TGTGCCACCAGCGCCAGGGGGCCCACCGGGGAGCTGTTTTTT. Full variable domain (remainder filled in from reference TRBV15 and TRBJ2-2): DAMVIQNPRYQVTQFGKPVTLSCSQTLNHNVMYWYQQKSSQAPKLLFHYYDKDFNNEADTPDNFQSRRPNTSFCFLDIRSPGLGDTAMYLCATSARGPTGELFFGEGSRLTVL.

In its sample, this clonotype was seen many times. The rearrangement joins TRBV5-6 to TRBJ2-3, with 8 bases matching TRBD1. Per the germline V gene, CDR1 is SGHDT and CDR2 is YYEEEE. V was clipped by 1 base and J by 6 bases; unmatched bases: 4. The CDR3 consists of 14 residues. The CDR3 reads CASSLYQGADTQYF. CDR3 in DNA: TGTGCCAGCAGCTTGTATCAGGGGGCTGATACGCAGTATTTT.

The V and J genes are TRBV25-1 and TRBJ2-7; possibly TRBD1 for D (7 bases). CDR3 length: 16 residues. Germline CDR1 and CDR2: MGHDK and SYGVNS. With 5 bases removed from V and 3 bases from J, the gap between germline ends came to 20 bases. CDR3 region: CASSPRGGDRDYEQYF. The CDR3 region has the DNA TGTGCCAGCAGTCCACGGGGCGGGGACAGAGACTACGAGCAGTACTTC.

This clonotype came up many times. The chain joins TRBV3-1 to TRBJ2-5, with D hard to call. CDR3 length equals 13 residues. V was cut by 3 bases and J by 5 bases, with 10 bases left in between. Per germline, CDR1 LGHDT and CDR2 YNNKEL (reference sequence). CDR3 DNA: TGTGCCAGCAGCCACACTACGGACGAGACCCAGTACTTC. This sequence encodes CASSHTTDETQYF.